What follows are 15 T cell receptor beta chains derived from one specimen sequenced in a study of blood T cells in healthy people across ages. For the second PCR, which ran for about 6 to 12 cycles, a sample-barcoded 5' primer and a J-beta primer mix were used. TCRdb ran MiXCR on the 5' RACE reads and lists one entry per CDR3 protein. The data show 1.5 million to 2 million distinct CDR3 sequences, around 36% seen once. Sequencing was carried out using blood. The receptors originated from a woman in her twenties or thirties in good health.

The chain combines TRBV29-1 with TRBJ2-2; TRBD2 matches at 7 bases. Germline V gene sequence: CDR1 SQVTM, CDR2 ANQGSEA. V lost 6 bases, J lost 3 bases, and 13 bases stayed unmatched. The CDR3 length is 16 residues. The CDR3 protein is CSVGGGGVGYTGELFF. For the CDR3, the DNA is TGCAGCGTCGGCGGTGGGGGGGTCGGATACACCGGGGAGCTGTTTTTT.

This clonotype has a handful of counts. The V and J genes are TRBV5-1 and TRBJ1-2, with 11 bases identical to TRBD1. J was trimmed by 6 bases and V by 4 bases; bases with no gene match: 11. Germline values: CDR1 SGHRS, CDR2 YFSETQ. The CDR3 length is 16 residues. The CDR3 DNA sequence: TGCGCCAGCAGCAGGAGGGCTCCGGACAGGGGGCATGGCTACACCTTC. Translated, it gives CASSRRAPDRGHGYTF.

DNA for the CDR3: TGTGCCACTTCTTGGGAAGCGGGGGGCCATAATGAGCAGTTCTTC. Its protein is CATSWEAGGHNEQFF. The V and J genes are TRBV3-1 and TRBJ2-1; 9 nucleotides line up with TRBD2. The CDR3 runs to 15 residues. Germline CDR1 and CDR2: LGHDT and YNNKEL (reference sequence). The junction had 14 bases not matched to a gene; V was cut back by 10 bases and J by 7 bases.

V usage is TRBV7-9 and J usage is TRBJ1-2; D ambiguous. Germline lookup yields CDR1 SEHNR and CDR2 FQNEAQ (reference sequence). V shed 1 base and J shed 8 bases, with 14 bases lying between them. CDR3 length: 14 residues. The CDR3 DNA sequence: TGTGCCAGCAGCTTAGTCGATAGCCTTGTAGGCTACACCTTC. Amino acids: CASSLVDSLVGYTF.

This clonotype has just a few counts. Here the CDR3 DNA reads TGCAGTGCTAGTGGCGAGACTAGAAACCAAGAGACCCAGTACTTC. This encodes CSASGETRNQETQYF. The V call is TRBV20-1, the J call TRBJ2-5; a possible D gene is TRBD2 (6 bases). V was clipped by 3 bases and J by 0 bases, with 14 bases between them. The CDR3 consists of 15 residues. Germline lookup yields CDR1 DFQATT and CDR2 SNEGSKA (reference sequence).

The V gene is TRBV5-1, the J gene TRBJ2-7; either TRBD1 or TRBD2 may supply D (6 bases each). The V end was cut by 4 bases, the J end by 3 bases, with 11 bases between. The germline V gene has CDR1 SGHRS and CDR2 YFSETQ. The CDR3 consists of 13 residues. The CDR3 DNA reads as TGCGCCAGCAGCGCCCGGGGGCTCTACGAGCAGTACTTC. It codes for CASSARGLYEQYF.

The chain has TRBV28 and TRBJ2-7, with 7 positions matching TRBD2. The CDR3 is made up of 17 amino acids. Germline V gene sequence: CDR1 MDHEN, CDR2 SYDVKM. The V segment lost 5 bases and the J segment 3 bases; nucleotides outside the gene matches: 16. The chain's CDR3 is CASSQGGSGQILYEQYF. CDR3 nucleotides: TGTGCCAGCAGTCAGGGTGGTAGCGGGCAGATACTCTACGAGCAGTACTTC.

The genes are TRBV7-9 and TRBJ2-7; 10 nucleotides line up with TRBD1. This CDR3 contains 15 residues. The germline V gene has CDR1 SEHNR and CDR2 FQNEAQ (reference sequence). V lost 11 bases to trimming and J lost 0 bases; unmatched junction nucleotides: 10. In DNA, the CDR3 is TGTGCCTGGAGCCCGGGGACAGGGGTCTCCTACGAGCAGTACTTC. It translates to CAWSPGTGVSYEQYF.

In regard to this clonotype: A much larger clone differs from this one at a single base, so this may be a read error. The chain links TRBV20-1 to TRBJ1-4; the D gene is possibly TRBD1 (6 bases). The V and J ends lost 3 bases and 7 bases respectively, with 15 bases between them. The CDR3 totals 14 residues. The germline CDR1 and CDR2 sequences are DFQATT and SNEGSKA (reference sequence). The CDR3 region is CSARGQGSGEKLFF. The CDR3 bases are TGCAGTGCTAGGGGGCAGGGGTCGGGTGAAAAACTGTTTTTT.

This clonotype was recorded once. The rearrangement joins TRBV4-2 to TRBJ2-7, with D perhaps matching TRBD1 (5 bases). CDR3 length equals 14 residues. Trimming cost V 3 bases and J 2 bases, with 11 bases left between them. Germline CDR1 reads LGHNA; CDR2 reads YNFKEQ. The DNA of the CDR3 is TGTGCCAGCAGCCACTCGGACATTCCCTACGAGCAGTACTTC. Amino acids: CASSHSDIPYEQYF.

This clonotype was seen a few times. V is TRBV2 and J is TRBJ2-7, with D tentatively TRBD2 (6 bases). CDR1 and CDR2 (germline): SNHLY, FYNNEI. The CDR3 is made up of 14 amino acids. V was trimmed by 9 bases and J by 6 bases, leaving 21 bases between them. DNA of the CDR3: TGTGCCAGGGGGGGTGGGACGCCTACCTCCGAGCAGTACTTC. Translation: CARGGGTPTSEQYF.

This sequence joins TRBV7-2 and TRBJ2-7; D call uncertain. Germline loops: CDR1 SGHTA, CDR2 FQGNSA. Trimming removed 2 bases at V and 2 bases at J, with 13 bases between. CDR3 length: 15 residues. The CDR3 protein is CASSLLDEVPYEQYF. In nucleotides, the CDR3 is TGTGCCAGCAGCTTATTAGACGAAGTCCCCTACGAGCAGTACTTC.

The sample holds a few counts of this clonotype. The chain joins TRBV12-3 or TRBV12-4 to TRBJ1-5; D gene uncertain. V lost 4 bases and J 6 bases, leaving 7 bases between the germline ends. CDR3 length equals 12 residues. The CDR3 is CASSYRSQPQHF. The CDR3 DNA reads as TGTGCCAGCAGTTACCGGAGTCAGCCCCAGCATTTT.

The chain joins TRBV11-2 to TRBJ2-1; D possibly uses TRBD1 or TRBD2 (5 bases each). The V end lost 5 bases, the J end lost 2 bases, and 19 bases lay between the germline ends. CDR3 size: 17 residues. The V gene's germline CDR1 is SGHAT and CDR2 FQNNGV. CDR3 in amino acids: CASSHPWGRRTYNEQFF. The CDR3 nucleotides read TGTGCCAGCAGCCATCCCTGGGGCCGGAGGACCTACAATGAGCAGTTCTTC.

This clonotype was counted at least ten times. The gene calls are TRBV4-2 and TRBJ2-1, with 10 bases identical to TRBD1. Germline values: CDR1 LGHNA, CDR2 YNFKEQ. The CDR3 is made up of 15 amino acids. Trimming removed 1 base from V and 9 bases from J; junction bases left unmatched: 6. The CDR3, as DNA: TGTGCCAGCAGCCAAGTCCCGACAGGGGGCAGTGAGCAGTTCTTC. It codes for CASSQVPTGGSEQFF.